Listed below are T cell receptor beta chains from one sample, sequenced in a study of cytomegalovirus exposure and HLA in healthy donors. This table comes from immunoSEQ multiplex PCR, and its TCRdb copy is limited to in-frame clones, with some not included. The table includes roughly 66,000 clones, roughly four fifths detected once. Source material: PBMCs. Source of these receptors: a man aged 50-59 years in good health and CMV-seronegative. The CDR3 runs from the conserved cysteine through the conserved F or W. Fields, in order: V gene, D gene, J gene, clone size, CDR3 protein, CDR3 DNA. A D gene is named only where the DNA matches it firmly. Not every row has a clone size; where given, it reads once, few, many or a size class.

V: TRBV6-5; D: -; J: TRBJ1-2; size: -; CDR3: CASRLGGTRYGYTF; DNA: TGTGCCAGTCGCCTCGGCGGGACTCGCTATGGCTACACCTTC
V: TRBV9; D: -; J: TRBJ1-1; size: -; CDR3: CASSGTAVLNTEAFF; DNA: TGTGCCAGCAGCGGAACAGCCGTATTGAACACTGAAGCTTTCTTT
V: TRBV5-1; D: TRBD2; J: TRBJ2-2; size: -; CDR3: CASSSGLAGWTGELFF; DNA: TGCGCCAGCAGCTCGGGACTAGCGGGATGGACCGGGGAGCTGTTTTTT
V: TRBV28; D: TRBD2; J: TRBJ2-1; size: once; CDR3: CASSSRTGGLDEQFF; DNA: TGTGCCAGCAGTTCCCGAACGGGGGGGTTGGATGAGCAGTTCTTC
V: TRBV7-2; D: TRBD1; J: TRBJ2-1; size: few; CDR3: CASTGQASYNEQFF; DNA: TGTGCCAGCACGGGACAGGCCTCCTACAATGAGCAGTTCTTC
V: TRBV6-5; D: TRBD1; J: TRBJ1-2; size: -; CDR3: CASSYDRGHGYTF; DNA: TGTGCCAGCAGTTACGACAGGGGACATGGCTACACCTTC
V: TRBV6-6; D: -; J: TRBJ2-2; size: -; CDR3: CVVGPLGQITGELFF; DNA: TGTGTCGTAGGGCCCCTTGGACAGATTACCGGGGAGCTGTTTTTT
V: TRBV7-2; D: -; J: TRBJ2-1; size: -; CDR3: CASSPTAGLYNEQFF; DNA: TGTGCCAGCAGCCCAACCGCGGGGTTATACAATGAGCAGTTCTTC
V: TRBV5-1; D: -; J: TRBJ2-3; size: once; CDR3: CASSLAGWSTDTQYF; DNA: TGCGCCAGCAGCTTGGCGGGGTGGTCGACAGATACGCAGTATTTT
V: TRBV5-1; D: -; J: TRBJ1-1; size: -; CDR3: CASSLLLGGHIPEAFF; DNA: TGCGCCAGCAGCTTGTTGCTGGGAGGACATATTCCTGAAGCTTTCTTT
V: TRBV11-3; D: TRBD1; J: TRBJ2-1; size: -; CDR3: CASSLDRDREDEQFF; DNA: TGTGCCAGCAGCTTAGATCGGGACAGGGAGGATGAGCAGTTCTTC
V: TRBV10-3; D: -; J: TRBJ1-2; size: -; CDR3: CAISEWRPYNYGYTF; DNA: TGTGCCATCAGTGAGTGGAGGCCTTACAACTATGGCTACACCTTC
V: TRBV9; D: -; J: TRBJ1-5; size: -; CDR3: CASSVDGNQPQHF; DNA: TGTGCCAGCAGCGTAGACGGGAATCAGCCCCAGCATTTT
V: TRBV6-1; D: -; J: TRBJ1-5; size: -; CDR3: CASGDSYNQPQHF; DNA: TGTGCCAGCGGCGACAGCTACAATCAGCCCCAGCATTTT
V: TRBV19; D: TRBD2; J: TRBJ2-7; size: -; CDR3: CASSILAGAPYEQYF; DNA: TGTGCCAGTAGTATCCTAGCGGGGGCTCCCTACGAGCAGTACTTC
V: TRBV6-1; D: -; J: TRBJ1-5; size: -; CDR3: CASSSTGWIQPQHF; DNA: TGTGCCAGCAGTTCGACAGGCTGGATTCAGCCCCAGCATTTT
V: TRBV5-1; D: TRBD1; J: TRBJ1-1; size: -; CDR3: CASSGDRGSNTEAFF; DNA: TGCGCCAGCAGCGGGGACAGGGGGTCGAACACTGAAGCTTTCTTT
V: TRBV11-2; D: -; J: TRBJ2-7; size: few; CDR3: CASTETGWYEQYF; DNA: TGTGCCAGCACCGAAACAGGGTGGTACGAGCAGTACTTC
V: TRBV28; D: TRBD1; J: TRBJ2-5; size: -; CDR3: CASSGGTGRETQYF; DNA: TGTGCCAGCAGTGGGGGGACAGGGAGGGAGACCCAGTACTTC
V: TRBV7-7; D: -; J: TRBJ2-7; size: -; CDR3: CASSFRGRAYSNYEQYF; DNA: TGTGCTAGCAGCTTCCGTGGTAGAGCTTACTCGAATTACGAGCAGTACTTC
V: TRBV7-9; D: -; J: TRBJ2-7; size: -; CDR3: CASSYFRDEQYF; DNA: TGTGCCAGCAGCTACTTTCGGGACGAGCAGTACTTC
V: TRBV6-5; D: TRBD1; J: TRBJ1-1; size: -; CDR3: CASRTGVGTEAFF; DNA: TGTGCCAGCAGAACAGGGGTAGGGACTGAAGCTTTCTTT
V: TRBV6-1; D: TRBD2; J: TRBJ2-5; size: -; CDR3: CASSARLAGVSQETQYF; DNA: TGTGCCAGCAGTGCTCGGCTAGCGGGGGTGAGCCAAGAGACCCAGTACTTC
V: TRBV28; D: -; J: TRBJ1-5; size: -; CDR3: CATSRGLNQPQHF; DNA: TGTGCCACCAGTAGAGGGCTCAATCAGCCCCAGCATTTT
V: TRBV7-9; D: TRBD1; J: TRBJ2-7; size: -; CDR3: CASSYRGMGPYEQYF; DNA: TGTGCCAGCAGCTACAGGGGAATGGGACCCTACGAGCAGTACTTC
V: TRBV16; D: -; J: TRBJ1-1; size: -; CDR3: CASSQSRVSEAFF; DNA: TGTGCCAGCAGCCAATCGAGGGTTTCTGAAGCTTTCTTT
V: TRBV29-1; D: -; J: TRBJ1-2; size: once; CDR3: CSARGETNYGYTF; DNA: TGCAGCGCCCGAGGTGAAACTAACTATGGCTACACCTTC
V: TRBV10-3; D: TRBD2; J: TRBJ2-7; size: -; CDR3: CAISVGGAGGGYEQYF; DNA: TGTGCCATCAGTGTGGGTGGCGCGGGAGGGGGGTACGAGCAGTACTTC
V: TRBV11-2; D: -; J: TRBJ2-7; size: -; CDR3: CASSLVGAGTYEQYF; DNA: TGTGCCAGCAGCTTAGTCGGTGCGGGGACCTACGAGCAGTACTTC
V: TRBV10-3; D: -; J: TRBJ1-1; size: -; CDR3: CAISESGRNTEAFF; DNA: TGTGCCATCAGTGAGTCCGGGAGGAACACTGAAGCTTTCTTT
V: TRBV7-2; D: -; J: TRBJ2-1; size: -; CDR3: CASSSTANSNNEQFF; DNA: TGTGCCAGCAGTTCGACTGCTAACTCCAACAATGAGCAGTTCTTC
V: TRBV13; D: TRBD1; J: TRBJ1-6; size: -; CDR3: CASSQGGSILNSPLHF; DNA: TGTGCCAGCAGCCAGGGGGGTAGTATATTGAATTCACCCCTCCACTTT
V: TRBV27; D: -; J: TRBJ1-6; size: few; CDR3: CASSLWQVDNSPLHF; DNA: TGTGCCAGCAGTTTATGGCAGGTGGATAATTCACCCCTCCACTTT
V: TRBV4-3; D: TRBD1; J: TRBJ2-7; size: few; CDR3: CASSQDRTGTYEQYF; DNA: TGCGCCAGCAGCCAAGATAGGACAGGGACCTACGAGCAGTACTTC
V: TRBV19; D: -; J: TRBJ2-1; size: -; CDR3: CASSITTYNEQFF; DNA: TGTGCCAGTAGTATCACTACCTACAATGAGCAGTTCTTC
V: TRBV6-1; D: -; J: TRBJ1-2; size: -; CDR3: CASKGFRLGGYTF; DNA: TGTGCCAGCAAAGGATTTCGGCTAGGTGGCTACACCTTC
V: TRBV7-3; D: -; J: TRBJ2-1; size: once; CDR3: CASSLVPGNEQFF; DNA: TGTGCCAGCAGCTTAGTACCAGGCAATGAGCAGTTCTTC
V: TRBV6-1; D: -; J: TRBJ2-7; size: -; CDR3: CASHVDRTYEQYF; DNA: TGTGCCAGCCATGTTGACAGGACCTACGAGCAGTACTTC
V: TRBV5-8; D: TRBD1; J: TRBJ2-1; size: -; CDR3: CASSSTGSSYNEQFF; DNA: TGTGCCAGCAGCTCGACAGGGAGCTCCTACAATGAGCAGTTCTTC
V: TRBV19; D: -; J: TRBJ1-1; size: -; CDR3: CASSIQLNTEAFF; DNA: TGTGCCAGTAGTATTCAGTTGAACACTGAAGCTTTCTTT
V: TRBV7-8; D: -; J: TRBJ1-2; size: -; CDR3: CASSLVVGGGYTF; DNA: TGTGCCAGCAGCTTAGTGGTCGGGGGGGGCTACACCTTC
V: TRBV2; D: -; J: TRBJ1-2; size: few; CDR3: CVRGLNYGYTF; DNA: TGCGTTCGGGGATTAAACTATGGCTACACCTTC
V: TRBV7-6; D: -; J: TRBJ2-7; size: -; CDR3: CASSPESSFYEQYF; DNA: TGTGCCAGCAGCCCCGAGTCGAGTTTCTACGAGCAGTACTTC
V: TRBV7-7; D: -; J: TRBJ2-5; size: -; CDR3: CASSFGSADQETQYF; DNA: TGTGCTAGCAGCTTTGGGAGTGCGGACCAAGAGACCCAGTACTTC
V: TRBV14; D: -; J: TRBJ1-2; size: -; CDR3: CASSQSSYGYTF; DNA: TGTGCCAGCAGCCAATCCTCCTATGGCTACACCTTC
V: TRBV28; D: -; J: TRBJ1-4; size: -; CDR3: CASSTGVNEKLFF; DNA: TGTGCCAGCAGTACCGGGGTTAATGAAAAACTGTTTTTT
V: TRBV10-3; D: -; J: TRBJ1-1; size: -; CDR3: CAISDQNRKAEAFF; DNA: TGTGCCATCAGTGATCAAAACAGGAAGGCTGAAGCTTTCTTT
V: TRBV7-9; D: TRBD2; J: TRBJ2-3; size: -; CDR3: CASSFSFGASGATDTQYF; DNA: TGTGCCAGCAGCTTTTCCTTCGGGGCTAGCGGGGCAACAGATACGCAGTATTTT
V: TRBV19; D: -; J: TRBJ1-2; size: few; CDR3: CASREAFNYGYTF; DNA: TGTGCCAGTAGGGAGGCGTTCAACTATGGCTACACCTTC
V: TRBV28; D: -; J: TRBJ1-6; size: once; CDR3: CASSIIWGGDRSYNSPLHF; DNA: TGTGCCAGCAGCATTATTTGGGGGGGCGATAGATCCTATAATTCACCCCTCCACTTT
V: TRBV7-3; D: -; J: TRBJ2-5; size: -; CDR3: CASSPGPGGETQYF; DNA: TGTGCCAGCAGCCCTGGCCCTGGAGGAGAGACCCAGTACTTC
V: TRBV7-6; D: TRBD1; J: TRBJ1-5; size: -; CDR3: CASSPTGGQPQHF; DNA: TGTGCCAGCAGCCCGACAGGGGGGCAGCCCCAGCATTTT
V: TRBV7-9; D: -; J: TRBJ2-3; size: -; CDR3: CASSTRLGGTDTQYF; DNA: TGTGCCAGCAGCACCCGACTAGGCGGGACAGATACGCAGTATTTT
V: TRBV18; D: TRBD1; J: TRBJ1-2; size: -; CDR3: CASSPPGDRGSHGYTF; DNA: TGTGCCAGCTCACCACCTGGGGACAGGGGGTCCCATGGCTACACCTTC
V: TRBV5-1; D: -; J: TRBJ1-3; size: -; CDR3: CASSLEFVAGRPFSGNTIYF; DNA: TGCGCCAGCAGCTTGGAGTTCGTAGCCGGCAGACCGTTCTCTGGAAACACCATATATTTT
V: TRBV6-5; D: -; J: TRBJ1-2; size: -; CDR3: CASSDRLGYTF; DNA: TGTGCCAGCAGTGACAGGCTTGGCTACACCTTC
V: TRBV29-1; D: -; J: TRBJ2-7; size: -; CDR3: CSVKRGSSYEQYF; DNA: TGCAGCGTTAAAAGAGGCTCTTCCTACGAGCAGTACTTC
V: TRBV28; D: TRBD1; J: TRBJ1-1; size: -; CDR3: CASTGTGGMNTEAFF; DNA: TGTGCCAGCACCGGGACAGGGGGCATGAACACTGAAGCTTTCTTT